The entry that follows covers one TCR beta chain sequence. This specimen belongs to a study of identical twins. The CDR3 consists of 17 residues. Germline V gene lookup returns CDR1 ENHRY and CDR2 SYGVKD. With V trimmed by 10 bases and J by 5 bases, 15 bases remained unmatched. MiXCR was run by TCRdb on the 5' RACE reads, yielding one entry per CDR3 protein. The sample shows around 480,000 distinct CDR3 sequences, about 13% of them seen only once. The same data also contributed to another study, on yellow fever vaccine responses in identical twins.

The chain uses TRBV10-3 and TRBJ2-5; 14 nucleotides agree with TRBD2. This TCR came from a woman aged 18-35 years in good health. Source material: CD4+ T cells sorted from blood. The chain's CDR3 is CAKLPGTSGRTVETQYF. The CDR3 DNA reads TGTGCCAAGCTACCCGGGACTAGCGGGAGAACGGTCGAGACCCAGTACTTC.